The 25 T cell receptor beta chains presented below share a single source sample, sequenced in a study of blood T cell repertoires in COVID-19. Generated by immunoSEQ multiplex PCR, the TCRdb table keeps only in-frame clones and is missing some. This sample has some 250,000 clones, with around 87% found just once. The sequenced sample was peripheral blood. These receptors were obtained from a woman in her seventies with active or convalescent COVID-19.

This chain joins TRBV7-2 and TRBJ1-5; no clear D. The CDR3 has 15 amino acids. Trimming removed 1 base from V and 5 bases from J, with 12 bases in between. Germline V gives CDR1 SGHTA, CDR2 FQGNSA. CDR3 DNA: TGTGCCAGCAGCTTAGGGGTGAGCAGCGATCAGCCCCAGCATTTT. This codes for CASSLGVSSDQPQHF.

The chain combines TRBV7-9 with TRBJ2-3, with 7 bases lining up with TRBD2. J lost 1 base, V lost 7 bases, and 11 bases had no gene match. Germline CDR1 and CDR2: SEHNR and FQNEAQ (reference sequence). The CDR3 sequence is 16 residues long. The CDR3 is CASIKGGGGRTDTQYF. As DNA, the CDR3 is TGTGCCAGCATCAAGGGCGGGGGAGGTCGCACAGATACGCAGTATTTT.

This chain uses TRBV5-4 with TRBJ1-3; TRBD1 agrees at 10 bases. From germline, CDR1 is SGHNT and CDR2 YYREEE (reference sequence). The junction had 4 bases not matched to a gene; V was cut back by 3 bases and J by 4 bases. The CDR3 runs 15 residues. The CDR3 DNA reads as TGTGCCAGCAGCTCTGGGACAGGGGTCGGAAACACCATATATTTT. Translated, it gives CASSSGTGVGNTIYF.

J is TRBJ1-5 and V is TRBV5-6; unclear D gene. V was trimmed by 0 bases and J by 2 bases, leaving 3 bases between them. Germline CDR1 reads SGHDT; CDR2 reads YYEEEE. The length of the CDR3 is 13 residues. The CDR3 loop is CASSLVGNQPQHF. Here the CDR3 DNA reads TGTGCCAGCAGCTTGGTAGGCAATCAGCCCCAGCATTTT. Using reference TRBV5-6 and TRBJ1-5 for the parts outside the CDR3, the full variable domain is DAGVTQSPTHLIKTRGQQVTLRCSPKSGHDTVSWYQQALGQGPQFIFQYYEEEERQRGNFPDRFSGHQFPNYSSELNVNALLLGDSALYLCASSLVGNQPQHFGDGTRLSIL.

This chain links TRBV5-8 with TRBJ1-5; D uncertain. Between the trimmed V and J ends, which lost 3 bases and 9 bases, there was a span of 13 bases. CDR1 SGHTS and CDR2 YDEGEE come from the germline V gene. The CDR3 extends over 13 amino acids. The DNA of the CDR3 is TGTGCCAGCAGCTCACAGTTATCCACGCCCCAGCATTTT. Amino acid sequence: CASSSQLSTPQHF. Looking up the rest from reference TRBV5-8 and TRBJ1-5 gives the full variable domain: EAGVTQSPTHLIKTRGQQATLRCSPISGHTSVYWYQQALGLGLQFLLWYDEGEERNRGNFPPRFSGRQFPNYSSELNVNALELEDSALYLCASSSQLSTPQHFGDGTRLSIL.

This clone was picked up one time. The V gene is TRBV3-1 (or the pseudogene TRBV3-2), the J gene TRBJ1-3, with D perhaps matching TRBD1 (5 bases). CDR1 and CDR2 (germline): LGHDT, YNNKEL (reference sequence). Trimming removed 0 bases from V and 2 bases from J, with 8 bases in between. CDR3 length equals 15 residues. This CDR3 reads CASSQDSRAGNTIYF. For the CDR3, the DNA is TGTGCCAGCAGCCAAGATAGCAGGGCTGGAAACACCATATATTTT.

This sequence joins TRBV6-5 and TRBJ1-2; 8 bases map to TRBD1. Germline CDR1 MNHEY, CDR2 SVGAGI. CDR3 length: 15 amino acids. The junction had 10 bases not matched to a gene; V was cut back by 6 bases and J by 4 bases. The CDR3 is CASRSDPGQAYGYTF. Written as DNA, the CDR3 is TGTGCCAGCAGGTCTGATCCGGGACAGGCCTATGGCTACACCTTC.

The chain couples TRBV7-9 to TRBJ1-6; 10 nucleotides line up with TRBD1. CDR1 and CDR2 from the germline V gene are SEHNR and FQNEAQ (reference sequence). J gave up 7 bases and V 4 bases, and 4 bases lay outside the gene matches. The CDR3 contains 15 residues. Here the CDR3 DNA reads TGTGCCAGCAGCTACCGGGACAGGGGAAATTCACCCCTCCACTTT. This translates into CASSYRDRGNSPLHF.

V and J are TRBV27 and TRBJ2-5, with 7 nucleotides matching TRBD2. V lost 0 bases to trimming and J lost 1 base; unmatched junction nucleotides: 14. CDR1 is MNHEY, CDR2 SMNVEV, per germline (reference sequence). This CDR3 region has 19 residues. This CDR3 is CASSLSLPKASGSQETQYF. The CDR3 bases are TGTGCCAGCAGTTTATCACTCCCTAAGGCTAGCGGAAGCCAAGAGACCCAGTACTTC.

For the CDR3, the DNA is TGTGCCAGCAGTCGGGACTACTACAATGAGCAGTTCTTC. Its translation is CASSRDYYNEQFF. This chain connects TRBV12-3 or TRBV12-4 to TRBJ2-1, with TRBD2 matching 7 bases. CDR3 size: 13 residues. The V and J ends lost 5 bases and 3 bases, in that order; junction bases with no gene match: 1.

The chain couples TRBV19 to TRBJ1-5; 8 bases line up with TRBD1. This CDR3 is built from 16 residues. Germline V gives CDR1 LNHDA, CDR2 SQIVND (reference sequence). V shed 5 bases, J shed 0 bases, and the junction held 6 bases outside the gene matches. CDR3 nucleotide sequence: TGTGCCAGTAGTGTCACAGGGGGGGGTAGCAATCAGCCCCAGCATTTT. Its translation is CASSVTGGGSNQPQHF.

The rearrangement uses TRBV4-1 and TRBJ1-1; tentative D call: TRBD1 (5 bases). Trimming took 1 base from V and 5 from J, leaving 14 bases between them. The CDR3 spans 15 residues. The germline CDR1 and CDR2 sequences are MGHRA and YSYEKL. This CDR3 is CASSQGEFGGTEAFF. The CDR3 region has the DNA TGCGCCAGCAGCCAAGGGGAATTCGGGGGGACTGAAGCTTTCTTT.

This sequence joins TRBV4-3 and TRBJ1-2; maybe TRBD1 (6 bases). The CDR3 totals 16 residues. Germline V gene lookup returns CDR1 LGHNA and CDR2 YSLEER. V was clipped by 3 bases and J by 5 bases, with 19 bases between them. The CDR3 sequence: CASSQDTGSRLYGYTF. In DNA form, the CDR3 reads TGCGCCAGCAGCCAGGATACAGGGAGTAGGCTATATGGCTACACCTTC.

The V gene is TRBV6-5, the J gene TRBJ1-2, with 8 bases fitting TRBD1. Germline assignment: CDR1 MNHEY and CDR2 SVGAGI. V lost 6 bases to trimming and J lost 3 bases; unmatched junction nucleotides: 3. The length of the CDR3 is 13 residues. The CDR3 loop is CASRTGVDYGYTF. The CDR3 DNA follows: TGTGCCAGCAGGACAGGGGTCGACTATGGCTACACCTTC.

The chain employs TRBV6-1 and TRBJ2-3; 7 bases match TRBD1. With 2 bases clipped from V and 8 bases from J, the junction kept 7 bases outside the gene matches. This CDR3 is built from 14 residues. The V gene's germline CDR1 is MNHNS and CDR2 SASEGT. DNA of the CDR3: TGTGCCAGCAGTGAATACGAGGGGGCGGGTACGCAGTATTTT. It encodes CASSEYEGAGTQYF.

This clone appeared a single time. The rearrangement uses TRBV7-7 and TRBJ2-7, with D possibly being TRBD1 (6 bases). This CDR3 comprises 15 residues. Per germline, CDR1 SSHAT and CDR2 FNYEAQ (reference sequence). The V gene lost 2 bases and the J gene lost 2 bases, with 13 bases spanning the gap. The CDR3 loop is CASSLFQGSTYEQYF. As DNA, the CDR3 is TGTGCCAGCAGCTTATTCCAGGGGAGTACCTACGAGCAGTACTTC.

The V call is TRBV5-1, the J call TRBJ1-4, with a tentative D call TRBD1 (6 bases). This CDR3 is built from 12 residues. Germline V CDR1 and CDR2: SGHRS, YFSETQ. Trimming pared 5 bases from V and 8 bases from J, leaving 10 bases between. The CDR3 protein is CASSFQGEKLFF. The CDR3 DNA sequence: TGCGCCAGCAGTTTTCAGGGGGAAAAACTGTTTTTT.

The chain carries TRBV6-5 and TRBJ1-2, with 7 bases matching TRBD1. From germline, CDR1 is MNHEY and CDR2 SVGAGI. The CDR3 sequence is 13 residues long. V lost 10 bases, J lost 7 bases, and 12 bases stayed unmatched. The CDR3 nucleotides are TGTGCCACCAATCCAGACCGGGACAGTGGCTACACCTTC. This gives the protein CATNPDRDSGYTF.

V and J are TRBV5-4 and TRBJ2-3; D possibly corresponds to TRBD2 (6 bases). V was cut by 1 base and J by 0 bases, with 15 bases left in between. Per germline, CDR1 SGHNT and CDR2 YYREEE (reference sequence). This CDR3 is built from 17 residues. For the CDR3, the DNA is TGTGCCAGCAGCTTGCCGGAGGGAAGAGCTAGCACAGATACGCAGTATTTT. The encoded protein is CASSLPEGRASTDTQYF.

This sequence joins TRBV11-2 and TRBJ2-7, with 7 bases aligning to TRBD1. V was pared by 0 bases and J by 4 bases, with 6 bases of the junction left unmatched. The CDR3 has 15 amino acids. Germline V gene lookup returns CDR1 SGHAT and CDR2 FQNNGV. The CDR3 sequence: CASSLEGQPQYEQYF. The CDR3 nucleotides are TGTGCCAGCAGCTTAGAGGGACAGCCGCAATACGAGCAGTACTTC.

V gene TRBV27 combines with J gene TRBJ1-2; 7 bases are a match to TRBD1. CDR3 length: 16 residues. Germline lookup yields CDR1 MNHEY and CDR2 SMNVEV (reference sequence). After removal of 6 bases from V and 2 bases from J, the junction contained 12 bases not matched to a gene. The chain's CDR3 is CASSQSRGGPNYGYTF. In DNA, the CDR3 is TGTGCCAGCAGCCAAAGCCGAGGGGGCCCCAACTATGGCTACACCTTC.

The V call is TRBV3-1 (or the pseudogene TRBV3-2), the J call TRBJ1-1; TRBD1 is a possible D gene (6 bases). V was trimmed by 1 base and J by 8 bases, leaving 17 bases between them. Germline CDR1 and CDR2: LGHDT and YNNKEL (reference sequence). The CDR3 length is 15 residues. The CDR3 here is CASSQGTQGPREAFF. The CDR3 nucleotides read TGTGCCAGCAGCCAAGGAACACAGGGCCCCCGGGAAGCTTTCTTT.

Written as DNA, the CDR3 is TGTGCCAGCTCGCTTGGGACAGGGGGTAACACTGAAGCTTTCTTT. Translated, it gives CASSLGTGGNTEAFF. The gene calls are TRBV18 and TRBJ1-1, with 11 bases that match TRBD1. The CDR3 runs to 15 residues. The germline CDR1 and CDR2 sequences are KGHSH and LQKENI. The V gene end was trimmed by 6 bases and the J gene end by 2 bases; junction bases not matched to a gene: 5.

The rearrangement links TRBV9 to TRBJ2-4; 10 nucleotides line up with TRBD2. Per the germline V gene, CDR1 is SGDLS and CDR2 is YYNGEE. This CDR3 has 13 amino acids. The V segment lost 4 bases and the J segment 5 bases; nucleotides outside the gene matches: 0. The CDR3 DNA reads as TGTGCCAGCAGCCTAGCGGGGGAAAACATTCAGTACTTC. Its translation: CASSLAGENIQYF.

The genes are TRBV7-9 and TRBJ1-3; D is ambiguous. The CDR3 totals 16 residues. V was shortened by 4 bases and J by 7 bases, with 20 bases between the two germline ends. In germline, CDR1 is SEHNR, CDR2 FQNEAQ (reference sequence). CDR3 sequence reads: CASSSPLSPSINTIYF. The CDR3 DNA sequence: TGTGCCAGCAGCTCGCCTCTGAGCCCTTCCATCAACACCATATATTTT.